This T cell receptor beta chain was retrieved from a study of T-cell reconstitution after alpha-beta-depleted transplantation in children. Overall study results and limits: For some patients, TCRbeta diversity was high at day 60 because of recipient T cells and thymic progenitors that survived. Roughly two months post-transplant, alpha-beta T cells reportedly originated from several hundred graft clones that had expanded. Fresh T-cell production supplied most of the T-cell counts and diversity seen one year after transplant.

Points on this clonotype: Its antigen is unknown.

Per germline, CDR1 MGHRA and CDR2 YSYEKL. Trimming left V 1 base short and J 6 bases short, with 16 bases between. The CDR3 is 15 residues long. During its preparation, the TCRbeta library received unique molecular identifiers. TCRdb redid the calling of the PCR reads with MiXCR, one entry per CDR3 protein. The sample shows approximately 800,000 distinct CDR3 sequences, less than 20% of them seen only once. The receptor comes from a male patient younger than 18 who had a stem cell transplant for acute lymphoblastic leukemia, so the T cells may come from the graft donor. This chain connects TRBV4-1 to TRBJ2-7; TRBD1 or TRBD2 may be the D gene (5 bases each). This specimen was PBMCs, mostly from graft donor cells, taken 360 days after TCRalphabeta/CD19-depleted stem cell transplant. This chain's CDR3 is CASSQAPTTGGEQYF. Written as DNA, the CDR3 is TGCGCCAGCAGCCAAGCGCCGACTACAGGCGGCGAGCAGTACTTC.